This entry describes one T cell receptor beta chain. Its antigen is still unknown. Trimming took 1 base from V and 4 from J, leaving 14 bases between them. Germline CDR1 is SGHNT and CDR2 is YENEEA. The CDR3 consists of 16 residues. Using immunoSEQ multiplex PCR, the repertoire was profiled, and TCRdb retains in-frame clones only, with some absent. The sample has about 100,000 clones, roughly nine tenths seen once; the top ten hold 16%. This specimen comes from a study of T cell responses to AZD1222 COVID-19 vaccine. Study-level background: Whether given at about 4 or about 12 weeks, second doses were pooled. Study findings and constraints: Vaccine-associated CD4 TCRs spanned spike, dominant at 160-218 and 743-854. The study found Spike-specific TCR breadth and depth rose after two AZD1222 doses.

V and J are TRBV11-3 and TRBJ2-1; D call uncertain. The specimen was peripheral blood, collected on day 0 of AZD1222 vaccination. This clonotype was sampled from an adult in good health. The CDR3 DNA is TGTGCCAGCAGCTTAGTTTTCCATCAATCTTACAATGAGCAGTTCTTC. Amino acids: CASSLVFHQSYNEQFF.